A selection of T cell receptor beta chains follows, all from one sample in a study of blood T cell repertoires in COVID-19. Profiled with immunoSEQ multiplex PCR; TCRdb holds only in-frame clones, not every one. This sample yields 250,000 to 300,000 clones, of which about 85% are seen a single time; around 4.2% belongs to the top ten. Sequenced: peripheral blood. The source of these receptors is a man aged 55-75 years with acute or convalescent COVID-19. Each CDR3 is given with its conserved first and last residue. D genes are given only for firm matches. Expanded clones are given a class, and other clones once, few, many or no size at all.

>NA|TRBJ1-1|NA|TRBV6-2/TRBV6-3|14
CASSTWASNTEAFF
TGTGCCAGCAGCACGTGGGCGTCCAACACTGAAGCTTTCTTT
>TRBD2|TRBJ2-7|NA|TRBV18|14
CASSPGARGGEQYF
TGTGCCAGCTCACCAGGGGCCCGGGGGGGTGAGCAGTACTTC
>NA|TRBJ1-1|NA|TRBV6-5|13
CASSYSRNTEAFF
TGTGCCAGCAGTTACTCGCGGAACACTGAAGCTTTCTTT
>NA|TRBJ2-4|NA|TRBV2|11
CASSRGASQYF
TGTGCCAGCAGTCGTGGGGCCTCCCAGTACTTC
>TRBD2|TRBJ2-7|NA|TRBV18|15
CASSPRTSGSYEQYF
TGTGCCAGCTCACCAAGGACTAGCGGTTCCTACGAGCAGTACTTC
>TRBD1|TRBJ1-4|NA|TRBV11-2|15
CASSLAVRGREKLFF
TGTGCCAGCAGCTTAGCGGTCAGGGGGCGGGAAAAACTGTTTTTT
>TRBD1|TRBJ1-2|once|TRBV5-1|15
CASSLKEDRGYGYTF
TGCGCCAGCAGCCTCAAGGAGGACAGGGGGTATGGCTACACCTTC
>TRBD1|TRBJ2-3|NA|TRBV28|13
CASSLDRGDTQYF
TGTGCCAGCAGTCTTGACAGGGGGGATACGCAGTATTTT
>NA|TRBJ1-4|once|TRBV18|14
CASSPPARDEKLFF
TGTGCCAGCTCACCACCGGCCCGGGATGAAAAACTGTTTTTT
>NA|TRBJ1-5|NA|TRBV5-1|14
CASSLAAGGGPQHF
TGCGCCAGCAGCTTGGCCGCGGGAGGGGGGCCCCAGCATTTT
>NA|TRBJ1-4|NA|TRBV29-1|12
CSVRTENEKLFF
TGCAGCGTGAGGACTGAGAATGAAAAACTGTTTTTT
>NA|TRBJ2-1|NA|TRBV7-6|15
CASSSRTGDYNEQFF
TGTGCCAGCAGCTCGCGGACTGGGGACTACAATGAGCAGTTCTTC
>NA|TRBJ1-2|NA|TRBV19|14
CASRGRGQNYGYTF
TGTGCCAGTAGGGGCCGGGGACAAAACTATGGCTACACCTTC
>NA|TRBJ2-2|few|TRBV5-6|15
CASSLSGSYTGELFF
TGTGCCAGCAGCTTGTCCGGGTCCTACACCGGGGAGCTGTTTTTT
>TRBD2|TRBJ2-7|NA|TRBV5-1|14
CASTRTSGRYEQYF
TGCGCCAGCACCCGGACTAGCGGGAGATACGAGCAGTACTTC
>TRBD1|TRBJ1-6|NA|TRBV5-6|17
CASSLLQGADENSPLHF
TGTGCCAGCAGCTTGCTACAGGGGGCAGATGAAAATTCACCCCTCCACTTT
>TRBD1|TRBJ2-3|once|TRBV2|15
CASASGQPSTDTQYF
TGTGCCAGCGCCTCGGGACAGCCAAGCACAGATACGCAGTATTTT
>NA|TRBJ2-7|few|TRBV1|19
CTSSQDGASGSPAAYEQYF
TGCACCAGCAGCCAAGATGGGGCTAGCGGGAGTCCCGCCGCCTACGAGCAGTACTTC
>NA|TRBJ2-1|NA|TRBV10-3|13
CAISFQGLDEQFF
TGTGCCATCAGTTTCCAGGGTCTCGATGAGCAGTTCTTC
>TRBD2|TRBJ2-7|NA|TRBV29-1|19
CSVEGTSGRAGTIGYEQYF
TGCAGCGTTGAAGGAACTAGCGGGAGGGCCGGGACGATCGGCTACGAGCAGTACTTC
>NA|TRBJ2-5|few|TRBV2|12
CASKTNQETQYF
TGTGCCAGCAAGACAAATCAAGAGACCCAGTACTTC
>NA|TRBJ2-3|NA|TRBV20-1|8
CSPDTQYF
TGCAGTCCTGATACGCAGTATTTT
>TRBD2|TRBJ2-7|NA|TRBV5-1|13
CASSGGSTYEQYF
TGCGCCAGCTCCGGCGGGAGTACCTACGAGCAGTACTTC
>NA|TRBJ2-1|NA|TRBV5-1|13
CASSPGNRNEQFF
TGCGCCAGCAGCCCGGGGAACCGAAATGAGCAGTTCTTC
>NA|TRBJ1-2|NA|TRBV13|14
CASSRAGGDYGYTF
TGTGCCAGCAGCCGCGCTGGGGGGGACTATGGCTACACCTTC
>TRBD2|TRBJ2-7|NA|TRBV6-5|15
CASSLAGGQAYEQYF
TGTGCCAGCAGTCTAGCGGGAGGGCAAGCCTACGAGCAGTACTTC
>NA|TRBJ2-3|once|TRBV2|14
CASRPEAVGDTQYF
TGTGCCAGCAGGCCCGAGGCGGTAGGAGATACGCAGTATTTT
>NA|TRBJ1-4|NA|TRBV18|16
CASSSTGGVLNEKLFF
TGTGCCAGCTCATCCACCGGCGGGGTATTAAATGAAAAACTGTTTTTT
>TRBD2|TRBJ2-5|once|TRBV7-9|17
CASSLRAGASGVETQYF
TGTGCCAGCAGCTTAAGGGCCGGGGCTAGCGGGGTTGAGACCCAGTACTTC
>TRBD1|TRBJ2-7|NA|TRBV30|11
CARGQGYEQYF
TGTGCACGAGGACAGGGCTACGAGCAGTACTTC
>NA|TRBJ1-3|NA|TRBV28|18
CASRGAMAGTSSGNTIYF
TGTGCCAGCAGGGGGGCGATGGCAGGGACAAGCTCTGGAAACACCATATATTTT
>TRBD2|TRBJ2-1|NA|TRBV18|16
CASSPPISGGVNEQFF
TGTGCCAGCTCACCACCGATTAGCGGGGGTGTTAATGAGCAGTTCTTC
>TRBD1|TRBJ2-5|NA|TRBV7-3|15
CASSLGQGLQETQYF
TGTGCCAGCAGCCTAGGACAGGGGCTGCAAGAGACCCAGTACTTC
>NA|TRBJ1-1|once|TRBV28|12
CATKPLNTEAFF
TGTGCCACCAAGCCCCTTAACACTGAAGCTTTCTTT
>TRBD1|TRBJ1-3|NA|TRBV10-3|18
CAISERPPDRGLENTIYF
TGTGCCATCAGTGAGAGGCCGCCCGACAGGGGACTCGAAAACACCATATATTTT
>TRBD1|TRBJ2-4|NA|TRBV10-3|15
CAIIDRGPYRVIQYF
TGTGCCATCATAGACAGGGGGCCTTACCGGGTCATTCAGTACTTC
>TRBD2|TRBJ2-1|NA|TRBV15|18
CATSSLVAAGGSYNEQFF
TGTGCCACCAGCTCCCTGGTAGCTGCGGGGGGATCCTACAATGAGCAGTTCTTC
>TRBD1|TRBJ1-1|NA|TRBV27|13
CASSHGQGVEAFF
TGTGCCAGCAGTCACGGACAGGGGGTGGAAGCTTTCTTT
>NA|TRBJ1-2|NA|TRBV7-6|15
CASSLVGGEAYGYTF
TGTGCCAGCAGCTTAGTAGGGGGAGAGGCCTATGGCTACACCTTC
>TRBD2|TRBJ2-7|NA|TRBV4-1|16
CASSQGALAGELEQYF
TGCGCCAGCAGCCAAGGGGCACTAGCGGGAGAGCTCGAGCAGTACTTC
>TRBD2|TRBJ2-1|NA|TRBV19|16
CASSTLLGGGDNEQFF
TGTGCCAGTAGTACCCTACTTGGCGGGGGTGACAATGAGCAGTTCTTC
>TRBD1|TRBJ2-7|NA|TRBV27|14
CASSYGTDDYEQYF
TGTGCCAGCAGTTACGGGACAGACGACTACGAGCAGTACTTC
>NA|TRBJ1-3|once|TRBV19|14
CASIVSGSGNTIYF
TGTGCCAGTATCGTCTCGGGTTCTGGAAACACCATATATTTT
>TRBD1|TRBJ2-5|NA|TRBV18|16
CASSPLTGGRQETQYF
TGTGCCAGCTCACCACTAACAGGGGGACGCCAAGAGACCCAGTACTTC
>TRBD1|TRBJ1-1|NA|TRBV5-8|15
CASSPWDRGLTEAFF
TGTGCCAGCAGCCCCTGGGACAGGGGGCTTACTGAAGCTTTCTTT
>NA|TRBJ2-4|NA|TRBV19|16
CASSIDRTIAKNIQYF
TGTGCCAGTAGTATCGACAGGACAATAGCCAAAAACATTCAGTACTTC
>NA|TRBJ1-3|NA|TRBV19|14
CASSFQGSGNTIYF
TGTGCCAGTAGTTTTCAGGGTAGTGGAAACACCATATATTTT
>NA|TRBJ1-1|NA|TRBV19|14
CASSSGYGSTEAFF
TGTGCCAGTAGTTCGGGGTATGGGAGCACTGAAGCTTTCTTT
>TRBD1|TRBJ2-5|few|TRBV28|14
CASSQGTGSETQYF
TGTGCCAGCAGTCAAGGGACAGGGAGTGAGACCCAGTACTTC
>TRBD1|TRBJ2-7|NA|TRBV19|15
CASSPTGTGPYEQYF
TGTGCCAGTAGCCCAACCGGGACAGGGCCCTACGAGCAGTACTTC
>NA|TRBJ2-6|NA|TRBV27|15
CASSPQGAGANVLTF
TGTGCCAGCAGCCCGCAGGGTGCTGGGGCCAACGTCCTGACTTTC
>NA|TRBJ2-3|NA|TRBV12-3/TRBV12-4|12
CASSFRGDTQYF
TGTGCCAGCAGCTTTAGGGGGGATACGCAGTATTTT